Shown below are 2 T cell receptor beta chains from a single sample sequenced in a study of T-cell memory formation after mild COVID-19 (dated by TCRdb to the early 2020s). Libraries came from 5' RACE. The data were produced on an Illumina NovaSeq 6000. The public reads were quality trimmed at Q25 with fastp and then assembled into clones with MiXCR by TCRdb, keeping productive beta chains. Rows matching on CDR3 protein sequence are summarized as one entry with the most common DNA and genes. The sample table records 350,000 to 400,000 distinct CDR3 sequences; 21% of these occur just once. The ten largest clones represent under 15% of the sample. The material sequenced was PBMCs or a T cell subset sorted from them (not recorded which). Receptors were obtained from an adult woman who had mild COVID-19 (a few samples of this study predate the infection). The sample titles of this study are shuffled in the database, so cell type and time point are left out; the donor was told from shared clones.

This clonotype was found a few times. In DNA, the CDR3 is TGCGCCAGCAGCCGGACGATCTCTGAGGCCGGGGAGCTGTTTTTT. Translated, it gives CASSRTISEAGELFF. The chain is built from TRBV4-3 and TRBJ2-2; no firm D call. Trimming cost V 4 bases and J 6 bases, with 15 bases left between them. Germline CDR1 reads LGHNA; CDR2 reads YSLEER. The CDR3 consists of 15 residues.

Written as DNA, the CDR3 is TGTGCCAGCAGTTACTCGAAGGGAGTTGGGACTAGCGGGAGCTACTACGAGCAGTACTTC. Its translation is CASSYSKGVGTSGSYYEQYF. J is TRBJ2-7 and V is TRBV6-5, with TRBD2 matching 14 bases. Germline V gene data show CDR1 as MNHEY and CDR2 as SVGAGI. CDR3 size: 20 residues. The J segment lost 3 bases and the V segment lost 0 bases, leaving 13 bases of the junction unmatched.